Listed below are T cell receptor beta chains from one sample, sequenced in a study of shared clonotypes between healthy human individuals. Here immunoSEQ multiplex PCR was the method, and the copy in TCRdb shows in-frame clones only, minus some. The sample lists a few hundred thousand clones, about 70% occurring once. Sequencing was carried out using memory CD4+ T cells sorted from blood. The source is a man aged 25-45 years in good health. The CDR3 runs from the conserved cysteine through the conserved F or W. The order of the fields is J gene, V gene, CDR3 protein.

TRBJ2-7 TRBV27 CASSAGVGNARGSYEQYF
TRBJ2-2 TRBV5-4 CASSFSRSTGELFF
TRBJ2-7 TRBV19 CASSNVNGRSSSYEQYF
TRBJ2-7 TRBV7-8 CASSLEVGYEQYF
TRBJ2-5 TRBV11-2 CASSPRGQGQETQYF
TRBJ2-1 TRBV28 CASSPPGGLASVSSYNEQFF
TRBJ2-4 TRBV27 CASRMGAGNIQYF
TRBJ1-2 TRBV14 CASSQITGTLYGYTF
TRBJ1-1 TRBV14 CASSQVFGVTEAFF
TRBJ1-5 TRBV7-9 CASSLSGKANQPQHF
TRBJ2-7 TRBV27 CASSRGQNYEQYF
TRBJ1-2 TRBV5-6 CASSPFNTGRNYGYTF
TRBJ1-5 TRBV10-2 CASSESMGGLDNQPQHF
TRBJ2-2 TRBV5-1 CASSLQGSNTGELFF
TRBJ2-7 TRBV2 CASRLRLAESYEQYF
TRBJ1-4 TRBV2 CASREEAEKLFF
TRBJ1-5 TRBV6-1 CASSATGGGVNQPQHF
TRBJ2-3 TRBV29-1 CSVGHSSSSTDTQYF
TRBJ2-7 TRBV6-1 CASTLESGFSYEQYF
TRBJ2-3 TRBV5-4 CASSSTSGSTDTQYF